The T cell receptor beta chain described here comes from a study of T cell responses to AZD1222 COVID-19 vaccine. Study-level results: Donors were mostly white British, more females; clonal diversity possibly underestimated. Two AZD1222 doses significantly raised spike-specific TCR breadth and depth over controls. Seropositive AZD1222 recipients at baseline numbered only five or six. The study sampled repertoires only after the peak T cell response.

From germline, CDR1 is LNHDA and CDR2 SQIVND (reference sequence). With V trimmed by 1 base and J by 10 bases, 7 bases remained unmatched. The CDR3 spans 15 residues. Remarks on this clone: Its antigen is currently unknown.

Using immunoSEQ multiplex PCR, the repertoire was profiled, and TCRdb retains in-frame clones only, with some absent. The table shows under 150,000 clones, with 91% occurring only once. The chain combines TRBV19 with TRBJ2-1; 10 bases map to TRBD1. This specimen was peripheral blood, taken on day 0 of AZD1222 vaccination. This TCR was sampled from an adult in good health. CDR3 loop: CASSIGQGAKQEQFF. DNA of the CDR3: TGTGCCAGTAGTATAGGACAGGGGGCGAAACAGGAGCAGTTCTTC.